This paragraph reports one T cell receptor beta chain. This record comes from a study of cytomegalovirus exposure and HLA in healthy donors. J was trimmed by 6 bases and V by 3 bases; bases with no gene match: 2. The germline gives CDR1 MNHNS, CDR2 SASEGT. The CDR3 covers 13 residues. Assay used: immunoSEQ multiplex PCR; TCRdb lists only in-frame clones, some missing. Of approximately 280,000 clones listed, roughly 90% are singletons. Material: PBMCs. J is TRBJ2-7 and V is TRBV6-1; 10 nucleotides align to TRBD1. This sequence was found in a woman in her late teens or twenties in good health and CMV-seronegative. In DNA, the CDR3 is TGTGCCAGCAGTGAGACAGGGGGCTCCGAGCAGTACTTC. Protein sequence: CASSETGGSEQYF.